The rows below give T cell receptor beta chains drawn from one sample of a study of CD8 T cells in Susac syndrome. MiXCR, applied by TCRdb to the immunoSEQ multiplex PCR reads, yields one record per CDR3 protein. The top ten clones hold over 0.07% of a sample with roughly 120,000 distinct CDR3 sequences, 90% to 95% of them seen once. Input material: CD4+ T cells from PBMCs. These TCRs come from a human donor in good health. The CDR3 runs from the conserved cysteine through the conserved F or W. A D gene is named only where the DNA matches it firmly. Not every row has a clone size; where given, it reads once, few, many or a size class.

CDR3nt: TGTGCCAGCATGTCCGGGACAGGGACTCGGACTAGCGGCTACAATGAGCAGTTCTTC; CDR3aa: CASMSGTGTRTSGYNEQFF; d_gene: -; abundance: -; len: 19; v_gene: TRBV2; j_gene: TRBJ2-1
CDR3nt: TGTGCCAGCAGCTTAGTCAATAGCGCTAGCATTCAGTACTTC; CDR3aa: CASSLVNSASIQYF; d_gene: -; abundance: -; len: 14; v_gene: TRBV7-2; j_gene: TRBJ2-4
CDR3nt: TGTGCCAGCAGTTTCTCTGGGCAGGGGCCCTACGAGCAGTACTTC; CDR3aa: CASSFSGQGPYEQYF; d_gene: -; abundance: -; len: 15; v_gene: TRBV28; j_gene: TRBJ2-7
CDR3nt: TGCAGTGCTTCGGCAGGTTTCCAATTCCCCGGGGAGCTGTTTTTT; CDR3aa: CSASAGFQFPGELFF; d_gene: -; abundance: -; len: 15; v_gene: TRBV20-1; j_gene: TRBJ2-2
CDR3nt: TGCGCCAGCAGCTTGGCACAGGGGGCTGGGAAGACCCAGTACTTC; CDR3aa: CASSLAQGAGKTQYF; d_gene: TRBD1; abundance: -; len: 15; v_gene: TRBV5-1; j_gene: TRBJ2-5
CDR3nt: TGTGCCAGCAGCTTCCCCCTCCGGGAGGAAGCTTTCTTT; CDR3aa: CASSFPLREEAFF; d_gene: -; abundance: once; len: 13; v_gene: TRBV7-2; j_gene: TRBJ1-1
CDR3nt: TGCAGCGTCGGGGACAGGGCGAACACTGAAGCTTTCTTT; CDR3aa: CSVGDRANTEAFF; d_gene: TRBD1; abundance: -; len: 13; v_gene: TRBV29-1; j_gene: TRBJ1-1
CDR3nt: TGTGCCAGCAGTTTATCGAGACGGATCTCTGGAAACACCATATATTTT; CDR3aa: CASSLSRRISGNTIYF; d_gene: -; abundance: -; len: 16; v_gene: TRBV27; j_gene: TRBJ1-3
CDR3nt: TGTGCCATCAGTGACGGTGAGCGGGAGGGCCTCTACAATGAGCAGTTCTTC; CDR3aa: CAISDGEREGLYNEQFF; d_gene: TRBD2; abundance: -; len: 17; v_gene: TRBV10-3; j_gene: TRBJ2-1
CDR3nt: TGCAGTGCTCCTCTACCGGGACAGCAAGAGACCCAGTACTTC; CDR3aa: CSAPLPGQQETQYF; d_gene: TRBD1; abundance: -; len: 14; v_gene: TRBV20-1; j_gene: TRBJ2-5
CDR3nt: TGCAGTGCCGAAGGGACTAGCGGGAGGGCGGGCTACGAGCAGTACTTC; CDR3aa: CSAEGTSGRAGYEQYF; d_gene: TRBD2; abundance: -; len: 16; v_gene: TRBV20-1; j_gene: TRBJ2-7
CDR3nt: TGTGCCAGCAGTCCCCTTCTCGAGCAGTACTTC; CDR3aa: CASSPLLEQYF; d_gene: -; abundance: few; len: 11; v_gene: TRBV6-2/TRBV6-3; j_gene: TRBJ2-7
CDR3nt: TGTGCCAGCAGCCTTAGCGGGGTTTCCTACGAGCAGTACTTC; CDR3aa: CASSLSGVSYEQYF; d_gene: TRBD2; abundance: -; len: 14; v_gene: TRBV11-2; j_gene: TRBJ2-7
CDR3nt: TGTGCCAGCAGTTTTCGGACCCCGCACGAGCAGTACTTC; CDR3aa: CASSFRTPHEQYF; d_gene: -; abundance: -; len: 13; v_gene: TRBV27; j_gene: TRBJ2-7
CDR3nt: TGTGCCAGCAAGGGACTAGCGGGAACCTACGAGCAGTACTTC; CDR3aa: CASKGLAGTYEQYF; d_gene: TRBD2; abundance: -; len: 14; v_gene: TRBV6-5; j_gene: TRBJ2-7
CDR3nt: TGCAGCGTTTTGAGTAGCACAGATACGCAGTATTTT; CDR3aa: CSVLSSTDTQYF; d_gene: -; abundance: -; len: 12; v_gene: TRBV29-1; j_gene: TRBJ2-3
CDR3nt: TGCAGTGCTGGGGAAGACAGGGAGGTCCCCTTC; CDR3aa: CSAGEDREVPF; d_gene: TRBD1; abundance: -; len: 11; v_gene: TRBV20-1; j_gene: TRBJ1-2
CDR3nt: TGTGCCAGCAGTGAAGCGCTTTCGGACAGGGGAACCTACGAGCAGTACTTC; CDR3aa: CASSEALSDRGTYEQYF; d_gene: TRBD1; abundance: -; len: 17; v_gene: TRBV2; j_gene: TRBJ2-7
CDR3nt: TGTGCCAGCAGCCCCAGGGGTACTAGGGGCTACGAGCAGTACTTC; CDR3aa: CASSPRGTRGYEQYF; d_gene: -; abundance: few; len: 15; v_gene: TRBV27; j_gene: TRBJ2-7
CDR3nt: TGTGCCAGCAGCCGACCCGGACTAGCGCTCTCCAATGAGCAGTTCTTC; CDR3aa: CASSRPGLALSNEQFF; d_gene: TRBD2; abundance: -; len: 16; v_gene: TRBV14; j_gene: TRBJ2-1
CDR3nt: TGCGCCAGCAGCTTGGAACGGTTATATGGCTACACCTTC; CDR3aa: CASSLERLYGYTF; d_gene: -; abundance: -; len: 13; v_gene: TRBV5-1; j_gene: TRBJ1-2
CDR3nt: TGTGCCAGTGTGAGACCGAACACTGAAGCTTTCTTT; CDR3aa: CASVRPNTEAFF; d_gene: -; abundance: -; len: 12; v_gene: TRBV6-2/TRBV6-3; j_gene: TRBJ1-1
CDR3nt: TGTGCCAGCAGCTTAGCGGGCGCGGGACAAGAGACCCAGTACTTC; CDR3aa: CASSLAGAGQETQYF; d_gene: -; abundance: -; len: 15; v_gene: TRBV7-2; j_gene: TRBJ2-5
CDR3nt: TGTGCCAGCAGCCAAGAAGGTTGGGACGGCCTAACCCCTTACCAAGAGACCCAGTACTTC; CDR3aa: CASSQEGWDGLTPYQETQYF; d_gene: -; abundance: once; len: 20; v_gene: TRBV3-1; j_gene: TRBJ2-5
CDR3nt: TGTGCCAGCAGTCCCTTGATGCCAGCGGGGAGAGAGACCCAGTACTTC; CDR3aa: CASSPLMPAGRETQYF; d_gene: TRBD2; abundance: -; len: 16; v_gene: TRBV2; j_gene: TRBJ2-5
CDR3nt: TGCGCCAGCAGTGAGGGGAAGCTGAACACTGAAGCTTTCTTT; CDR3aa: CASSEGKLNTEAFF; d_gene: -; abundance: -; len: 14; v_gene: TRBV10-2; j_gene: TRBJ1-1
CDR3nt: TGTGCCAGCAGCTTGATCGAACAAGAGACCCAGTACTTC; CDR3aa: CASSLIEQETQYF; d_gene: -; abundance: -; len: 13; v_gene: TRBV5-6; j_gene: TRBJ2-5